The T cell receptor beta chain under discussion was sequenced for a study of T-cell memory formation after mild COVID-19 (dated by TCRdb to the early 2020s). At the level of the whole study: Most TCR sequence clusters were specific to one of the two donors. T-cell clones expanding and contracting after mild COVID-19 in a couple of donors were tracked by longitudinal TCRalpha and TCRbeta repertoire sequencing. The cohort comprised two young, previously healthy adult volunteers, one female and one male.

Details on this clonotype: The target of this receptor is not known. No base qualities exist here, and no much larger clone lies one base off it.

Sequencing was carried out with an Illumina NovaSeq 6000. TCRalpha and TCRbeta cDNA libraries were built by 5'RACE with constant-segment primers, adding sample barcodes and unique molecular identifiers. RNA was extracted from every sample with Trizol reagent. The libraries were amplified in two PCR steps, and the second step added a second sample barcode and Illumina TruSeq adapters. The libraries were sequenced on an Illumina NovaSeq using 2 x 150 bp paired-end reads. On the authors' methods: With migec v1.2.7, reads were demultiplexed and then collapsed into UMI-guided consensus sequences. With mixcr v2.1.11, UMI consensuses were aligned to TRA and TRB V and J templates and assembled into clonotypes. Clonotypes were classified as expanded or contracted when called significant by both edgeR and NoisET, with noise models trained on biological replicates. For edgeR calls, the cutoffs were a false discovery rate-adjusted p below 0.01 and a log2 fold-change threshold of 1. As an exploratory analysis of dynamics, max-normalized trajectories of the 1000 most abundant clonotypes were examined by PCA with hierarchical clustering. The CD4 or CD8 phenotype of responding clones was assigned using the separately sequenced CD4+ and CD8+ repertoires. TCRdb took the public reads, trimmed them with fastp at Q25, ran MiXCR for clone calling and kept in-frame beta chains. All rows with the same CDR3 protein become a single entry with the most common DNA and genes. The V and J calls, along with clone size, are taken from TCRdb and not from the paper's own processing. This sample gives under 110,000 distinct CDR3 sequences in total; around 11% of them show up just once. The ten top clones hold around 25% of the sample.

Trimming leaves V shorter by 6 bases and J shorter by 5 bases, with the junction holding 11 bases beyond the gene matches. Counted from cysteine to phenylalanine, this CDR3 has 15 amino acids. Of all the DNA, just the CDR3 is kept, 45 bases in frame from base 1. Looking up the germline V gene yields CDR1 MNHEY and CDR2 SVGAGI. The paper's findings and limits, for the study overall: Some responding clones were detected in pre-infection memory, which suggested that pre-existing cross-reactive memory T cells had joined the SARS-CoV-2 response. Clones that contracted from day 15 to 85 showed balanced CD4/CD8 phenotypes, whereas a second wave of clones that expanded from day 15 to 37 leaned towards CD4+. The study included only a couple of mild cases, and larger cohorts that include severe cases with pre-infection samples were judged to be necessary. Contracting CD4+ clones were found mainly in CM and EM memory subsets, while CD8+ clones were enriched in EMRA. SARS-CoV-2 specificity was not confirmed for the second-wave clones peaking on day 37.

PBMCs were isolated by Ficoll-Paque density gradient centrifugation. This TCR came from an adult woman who had mild COVID-19 (a few samples of this study predate the infection). The sample titles of this study are shuffled in the database, so cell type and time point are left out; the donor was told from shared clones. In this chain, TRBV6-5 is recombined with TRBJ2-7, and 9 junctional nucleotides match TRBD1. Input material: PBMCs or a T cell subset sorted from them (not recorded which). The CDR3 protein is CASSQGQGRVHEQYF. The base sequence is TGTGCCAGCAGCCAGGGACAGGGAAGGGTCCACGAGCAGTACTTC.